A selection of T cell receptor beta chains follows, all from one sample in a study of T-cell reconstitution after alpha-beta-depleted transplantation in children. TCRdb processed the PCR reads anew with MiXCR; each CDR3 protein has one entry. The sample lists about 500,000 distinct CDR3 sequences, roughly 11% occurring once. This sample comprised PBMCs, mostly from graft donor cells, obtained 180 days after TCRalphabeta/CD19-depleted stem cell transplant. Receptors originate from a female patient between 2 and 15 years old who had a stem cell transplant for aplastic anemia, so the T cells may come from the graft donor. The CDR3 runs from the conserved cysteine through the conserved F or W. Fields, in order: J gene, V gene, D gene, clone size, CDR3 DNA, CDR3 protein. The D gene is left open where the match is weak. Only some rows state a clone size, as once, few, many or a class for expanded clones.

TRBJ2-3 | TRBV6-4 | - | many | TGTGCCAGCAGTGACCTTCCGGAGACAGATACGCAGTATTTT | CASSDLPETDTQYF
TRBJ2-2 | TRBV24-1 | - | few | TGTGCCACCACGGCAGGGAACACCGGGGAGCTGTTTTTT | CATTAGNTGELFF
TRBJ2-5 | TRBV27 | TRBD2 | few | TGTGCCAGCAGTTTCGCTAGCGGGAGAGAGACCCAGTACTTC | CASSFASGRETQYF
TRBJ2-3 | TRBV20-1 | TRBD2 | few | TGCAGTGCTGCGGGGGGCGCTAGCACAGATACGCAGTATTTT | CSAAGGASTDTQYF
TRBJ2-6 | TRBV7-2 | - | - | TGTGCCAGCAGCTTAGCCCCTACAAGCTCTGGGGCCAACGTCCTGACTTTC | CASSLAPTSSGANVLTF
TRBJ2-7 | TRBV12-3/TRBV12-4 | - | - | TGTGCCAGCAGTTCCCGCCCCGGGCCAAGCTACGAGCAGTACTTC | CASSSRPGPSYEQYF
TRBJ1-1 | TRBV6-1 | - | few | TGTGCCAGCAGTGAAGATTGGCAGGACGGCACTGAAGCTTTCTTT | CASSEDWQDGTEAFF
TRBJ1-5 | TRBV20-1 | - | many | TGCAGTGCTAGAGATACGGGGAGATTAGAGCCCCAGCATTTT | CSARDTGRLEPQHF
TRBJ2-1 | TRBV28 | TRBD2 | few | TGTGCCAGCAGCCGCGGCGGGAGGACGAATGAGCAGTTCTTC | CASSRGGRTNEQFF
TRBJ2-7 | TRBV5-5 | TRBD2 | few | TGTGCCAGCAGCTTTCCCCCACAACCGGGACTAGCGGCCAACGAGCAGTACTTC | CASSFPPQPGLAANEQYF
TRBJ2-3 | TRBV12-3/TRBV12-4 | TRBD1 | few | TGTGCCAGCAGAACCACAATCGGGGACAGCTTCACAGATACGCAGTATTTT | CASRTTIGDSFTDTQYF
TRBJ2-1 | TRBV7-9 | TRBD2 | - | TGTGCCAGCAGCTCGCCCGAGCGGGAGCCTTACAATGAGCAGTTCTTC | CASSSPEREPYNEQFF
TRBJ2-1 | TRBV15 | TRBD2 | few | TGTGCCACCAGCAGAGATCTTCTAACTAGCGGGAACTTTATCTATGAGCAGTTCTTC | CATSRDLLTSGNFIYEQFF
TRBJ2-3 | TRBV15 | TRBD2 | few | TGTGCCACCAGGGGAGTACTAGCGATCGTCGCAGATACGCAGTATTTT | CATRGVLAIVADTQYF
TRBJ1-2 | TRBV29-1 | - | - | TGCAGCGTTGGACAATATGGCTACACCTTC | CSVGQYGYTF
TRBJ2-1 | TRBV11-1 | TRBD2 | few | TGTGCCAGCAGCTACCAAGCGGGACTCTCTCGTGACTCCTACAATGAGCAGTTCTTC | CASSYQAGLSRDSYNEQFF
TRBJ2-2 | TRBV21-1 | - | few | TGTGCCAGCAGCAAAGGAAGGACTAGCAAGGGTGGGGGGACCGGGGAGCTGTTTTTT | CASSKGRTSKGGGTGELFF
TRBJ2-5 | TRBV9 | - | few | TGTGCCAACAGCGTAGCTGAGACCCAGTACTTC | CANSVAETQYF
TRBJ2-7 | TRBV5-1 | - | many | TGCGCCAGCAGCTCGGGAACCTACGAGCAGTACTTC | CASSSGTYEQYF
TRBJ2-2 | TRBV5-4 | - | - | TGTGCCAGCAGCCTGCCTTATGGGCAGGGGAATACCGGGGAGCTGTTTTTT | CASSLPYGQGNTGELFF
TRBJ2-7 | TRBV10-3 | - | - | TGTGCCATCCAGTCACCAGGGTCCTACGAGCAGTACTTC | CAIQSPGSYEQYF
TRBJ2-2 | TRBV5-1 | - | few | TGCGCCAGCAGCTTCGCTGCCTTTAACACCGGGGAGCTGTTTTTT | CASSFAAFNTGELFF
TRBJ2-1 | TRBV5-5 | - | few | TGTGCCAGCAGCGTGCGCGGTTATGAGCAGTTCTTC | CASSVRGYEQFF
TRBJ2-1 | TRBV10-3 | TRBD1 | few | TGTGCCATCAGTGGGGACAGGCTGGGCTCCTACAATGAGCAGTTCTTC | CAISGDRLGSYNEQFF
TRBJ2-1 | TRBV12-3/TRBV12-4 | - | - | TGTGCCAGCAGTTTATACTCCGGCGATGTGAGGGACAATGAGCAGTTCTTC | CASSLYSGDVRDNEQFF
TRBJ1-4 | TRBV2 | - | few | TGTGCCAGCATCCGAGAGATTCGGGAAAAACTGTTTTTT | CASIREIREKLFF
TRBJ1-1 | TRBV5-1 | - | few | TGCGCCAGCGGCAGGGAGGGGCCTGAAGCTTTCTTT | CASGREGPEAFF
TRBJ2-7 | TRBV2 | TRBD2 | many | TGTGCCAGCAGTCCACTGACTAGCGGGGGCGAGCAGTACTTC | CASSPLTSGGEQYF
TRBJ2-1 | TRBV20-1 | TRBD2 | few | TGCAGTGCTTCCGGGACTAGCGGGAGCCGAAATGAGCAGTTCTTC | CSASGTSGSRNEQFF
TRBJ2-1 | TRBV6-5 | TRBD2 | - | TGTGCCAGCAGTTACTCTTGGCGGGAGTACAATGAGCAGTTCTTC | CASSYSWREYNEQFF
TRBJ1-5 | TRBV20-1 | - | - | TGCAGTGCTAGCCGGGGCCCTCAGCATTTT | CSASRGPQHF
TRBJ2-1 | TRBV4-2 | - | - | TGTGCCAGCAGCCCAACGATAGCGGACGACGATGAGCAGTTCTTC | CASSPTIADDDEQFF
TRBJ2-7 | TRBV10-3 | - | - | TGTGCCATCAGACCTCCTGGGGAGGTGAACGAGCAGTACTTC | CAIRPPGEVNEQYF
TRBJ2-3 | TRBV5-1 | TRBD2 | few | TGCGCCAGCAGCTCTCCTAGCGGGAGTGTTGGAGATACGCAGTATTTT | CASSSPSGSVGDTQYF
TRBJ2-1 | TRBV7-2 | - | few | TGTGCCAGCAGCCTACTAGGGACCCCCTCCTACAATGAGCAGTTCTTC | CASSLLGTPSYNEQFF
TRBJ2-3 | TRBV20-1 | - | many | TGCAGTGCTAGCTCCCCGCCTGGGCAGTATTTT | CSASSPPGQYF
TRBJ2-1 | TRBV10-3 | TRBD1 | few | TGTGCCATCCGAGACCCCGGACAGGGGGTGATTGAGCAGTTCTTC | CAIRDPGQGVIEQFF
TRBJ2-5 | TRBV12-3/TRBV12-4 | TRBD1 | - | TGTGCCAGCAGTTTCCTCGGACAGGGCGGGACCCAGTACTTC | CASSFLGQGGTQYF
TRBJ2-1 | TRBV12-3/TRBV12-4 | - | - | TGTGCCAGCTGGGTATGGCCCTACAATGAGCAGTTCTTC | CASWVWPYNEQFF
TRBJ2-3 | TRBV20-1 | - | - | TGCAGTGCCTCTGGCGTGGGACTGGGGACAGATACGCAGTATTTT | CSASGVGLGTDTQYF
TRBJ1-1 | TRBV28 | - | - | TGTGCCAGCAGCCTAAGATTTCGGGGCACTGAAGCTTTCTTT | CASSLRFRGTEAFF
TRBJ1-1 | TRBV7-2 | - | - | TGTGCCAGCAGCTTAGGCATGGGGCCCGGGGACACTGAAGCTTTCTTT | CASSLGMGPGDTEAFF
TRBJ1-1 | TRBV9 | TRBD1 | few | TGTGCCAGCAGTCCTCATGACAGGGCGAGCACTGAAGCTTTCTTT | CASSPHDRASTEAFF
TRBJ2-3 | TRBV7-2 | - | - | TGTGCCAGCAGCGGACGACCGACAGATACGCAGTATTTT | CASSGRPTDTQYF
TRBJ2-2 | TRBV29-1 | TRBD2 | few | TGCAGCGTTGAGGGGCAGGGGGGGACTAGCGGGGTGAACACCGGGGAGCTGTTTTTT | CSVEGQGGTSGVNTGELFF
TRBJ1-4 | TRBV20-1 | TRBD1 | - | TGCAGTGCCCGACGCCGACAGGGCGTCCTCACTAATGAAAAACTGTTTTTT | CSARRRQGVLTNEKLFF
TRBJ2-3 | TRBV7-2 | - | many | TGTGCCAGCAGCTTCGGTACCAGGGACTGGGATACGCAGTATTTT | CASSFGTRDWDTQYF
TRBJ2-1 | TRBV7-9 | - | few | TGTGCCAGCAGCCTAGGAAGGGCGGACTACAATGAGCAGTTCTTC | CASSLGRADYNEQFF
TRBJ1-5 | TRBV6-2/TRBV6-3 | - | once | TGTGCCAGCAGTTACTCCTGGGGTACCAATCAGCCCCAGCATTTT | CASSYSWGTNQPQHF
TRBJ1-1 | TRBV20-1 | - | many | TGCAGTGCTAGAGATTCCGAGGCTGGAACTGAAGCTTTCTTT | CSARDSEAGTEAFF